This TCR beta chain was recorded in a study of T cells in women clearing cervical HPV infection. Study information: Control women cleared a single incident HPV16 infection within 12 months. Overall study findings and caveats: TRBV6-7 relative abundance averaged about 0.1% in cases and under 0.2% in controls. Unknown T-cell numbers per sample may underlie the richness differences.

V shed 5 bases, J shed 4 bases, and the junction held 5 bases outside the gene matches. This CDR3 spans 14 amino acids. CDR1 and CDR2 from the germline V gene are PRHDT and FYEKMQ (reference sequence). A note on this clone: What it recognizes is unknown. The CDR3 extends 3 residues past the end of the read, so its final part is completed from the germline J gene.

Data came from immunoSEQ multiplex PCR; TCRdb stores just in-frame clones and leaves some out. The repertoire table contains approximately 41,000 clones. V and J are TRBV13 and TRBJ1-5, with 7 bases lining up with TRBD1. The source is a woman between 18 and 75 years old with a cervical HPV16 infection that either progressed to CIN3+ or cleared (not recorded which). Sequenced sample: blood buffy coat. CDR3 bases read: TGTGCCAGCAGCGTTTCAGGGGGGAATCAGCCC. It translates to CASSVSGGNQP. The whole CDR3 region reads CASSVSGGNQPQHF.